This TCR beta chain was found in a study of OX40 agonist ivuxolimab in advanced cancers. Background on the whole study: Ivuxolimab was an agonistic, fully human IgG2 monoclonal antibody directed against OX40 (CD134), a costimulatory receptor. Peripheral TCRbeta sequencing was intended to test whether TCR sequence diversity was altered and clonal T-cell expansion was caused by ivuxolimab. The paper describes the monotherapy dose-escalation part (N of about 52 patients) of the phase I trial of ivuxolimab. In the dose-escalation cohort, 70% to 85% of patients were male, and the mean age was around 60 years with a range of roughly 20 to 85. Of the roughly 54 patients in dose escalation, about 20 had hepatocellular carcinoma, about 15 had melanoma, 9 had renal cell carcinoma and 9 had head and neck cancer. Partial responses were achieved by three dose-escalation patients, of whom one had hepatocellular carcinoma and two had cutaneous melanoma. Intravenous ivuxolimab was administered to patients every 2 weeks at six dose levels: 0.01, 0.1, 0.3, 1.5, 3 and 10 mg/kg. Patients were allowed to have had prior anti-PD-1, anti-PD-L1 or anti-CTLA-4 therapy, and approximately 37% of the dose-escalation patients had been treated with checkpoint inhibitors. Points the paper makes about the study in general: The antigen specificity of the peripheral T cells that underwent clonal expansion was not determined. Low levels of normalized T-cell clonal expansion were also seen in some patients who did not respond. On average, CD8+ T cells showed more expanded clones than CD4+ T cells after ivuxolimab. At doses from 0.1 to 3.0 mg/kg, clonal expansion was seen in both CD4+ and CD8+ blood T cells between baseline and week 6. Partial responders in the 0.1-3.0 mg/kg groups had among the lowest normalized peripheral clonal expansion, especially among CD8+ T cells.

The trial excluded patients who had a history of autoimmune disease or were on systemic immunosuppression. Peripheral blood for TCR sequencing was collected from all dose cohorts at baseline, on cycle 4 day 1, and on cycle 7 day 1. Samples came from an open-label, multicenter, first-in-human phase I dose-escalation trial of ivuxolimab. Adults with locally advanced or metastatic head and neck squamous cell, hepatocellular, melanoma or renal cell carcinoma were enrolled in the trial. Before TCR sequencing, CD4+ and CD8+ T cells were separately sorted from peripheral blood. The CDR3 contains 14 residues, cysteine and phenylalanine counted. CDR3 DNA only is kept here, 42 bases in frame from base 1. The germline V and J ends show losses of 5 bases and 9 bases respectively, and no gene match explains 10 bases of the junction. Based on the germline V gene (reference sequence), the CDR1 and CDR2 sequences are LNHDA and SQIVND.

To sequence the TCRbeta CDR3 region, genomic DNA was isolated from the sorted cells. TCRbeta CDR3 regions were sequenced using the immunoSEQ Assay. TCRdb took over this immuneACCESS table, retaining in-frame rearrangements with V and J assigned. Such tables are incomplete; in checked studies, under half of the missing clones stem from an unresolved V gene, and the remainder is unexplained. This sample lists 65,000 to 80,000 clones; about 80% were detected once. Clones ranked in the top ten supply 0.51% of the sample. Regarding this clone: Its antigen is not yet known. Per-nucleotide qualities are absent, and no much larger clonotype sits a single base away.

Recombination linked TRBV19 to TRBJ1-5, with 7 bases matching TRBD1. The clonotype comes from an adult with an advanced solid tumor such as melanoma, head and neck, liver or kidney cancer. Specimen: CD4+ or CD8+ T cells sorted from blood, collected in a trial of the OX40 agonist ivuxolimab. The nucleotide sequence reads TGTGCCAGTAGTGCAGGGGGGGGCGCGGCGCCCCAGCATTTT. Translation gives CASSAGGGAAPQHF.